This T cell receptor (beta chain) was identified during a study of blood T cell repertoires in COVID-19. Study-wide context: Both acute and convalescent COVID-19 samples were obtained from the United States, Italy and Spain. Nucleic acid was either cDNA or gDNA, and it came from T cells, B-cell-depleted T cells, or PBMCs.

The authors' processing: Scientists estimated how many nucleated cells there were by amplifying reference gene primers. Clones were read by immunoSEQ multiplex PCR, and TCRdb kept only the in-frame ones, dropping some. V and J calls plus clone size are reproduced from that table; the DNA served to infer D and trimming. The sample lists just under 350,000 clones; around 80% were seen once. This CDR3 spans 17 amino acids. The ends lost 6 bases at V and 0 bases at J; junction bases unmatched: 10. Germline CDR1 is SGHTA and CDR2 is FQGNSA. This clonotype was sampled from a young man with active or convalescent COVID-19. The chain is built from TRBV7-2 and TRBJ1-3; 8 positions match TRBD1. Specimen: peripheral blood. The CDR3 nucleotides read TGTGCCAGCAGAAAACCTGGACAGGGTCGCTCTGGAAACACCATATATTTT. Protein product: CASRKPGQGRSGNTIYF.